This T cell receptor beta chain derives from a study of T cell repertoires in cytomegalovirus infection. The overall study: Both CMV infection and a matching HLA type were indicated by public TCR beta signatures.

Study-wide results and caveats: HLA-C-restricted CMV-specific TCR beta clonotypes were dominant in the ex vivo response.

Ten or more counts support this clonotype. Its antigen remains unidentified. The CDR3 length is 15 residues. Between the trimmed V and J ends, which lost 4 bases and 8 bases, there was a span of 15 bases. Germline assignment: CDR1 SGHTA and CDR2 FQGNSA. Each CDR3 protein is one row after TCRdb ran MiXCR on the reads. The table lists a few hundred thousand distinct CDR3 sequences, approximately 8.3% of them singletons. The chain carries TRBV7-2 and TRBJ1-6; the D gene is possibly TRBD1 (6 bases). The source of this sequence is a human donor in good health (CMV status not recorded). Some clones in this sample may be carry-over from other donors' samples. The sample was PBMCs. The CDR3 loop reads CASSSTGKTDSPLHF. CDR3 sequence (DNA): TGTGCCAGCAGCTCTACAGGGAAGACGGATTCACCCCTCCACTTT.